This T cell receptor (beta chain) was recorded in a study of blood T cell repertoires in COVID-19. Across the study: The United States, Italy and Spain supplied acute and convalescent COVID-19 samples. Nucleic acid was either cDNA or gDNA, and it came from T cells, B-cell-depleted T cells, or PBMCs.

Deletions cut 2 bases from V and 1 base from J, with 6 bases between. CDR1 and CDR2 (germline): SGHKS, YYEKEE (reference sequence). The CDR3 covers 13 residues. Authors' data handling: Using reference gene primer amplification, nucleated cell counts were estimated. Profiled with immunoSEQ multiplex PCR; TCRdb holds only in-frame clones, not every one. D and trimming come from the DNA, and the V and J calls and clone size come from that table. The sample shows about 210,000 clones, roughly 86% of them seen only once. The sample taken for sequencing was peripheral blood. The chain is built from TRBV5-5 and TRBJ1-1; D remains ambiguous. The clonotype comes from a man in his sixties with acute or convalescent COVID-19. The CDR3 bases are TGTGCCAGCAGCTTACTTCCGAACACTGAAGCTTTCTTT. Translating gives CASSLLPNTEAFF. Full variable domain (missing parts from reference TRBV5-5 and TRBJ1-1): DAGVTQSPTHLIKTRGQQVTLRCSPISGHKSVSWYQQVLGQGPQFIFQYYEKEERGRGNFPDRFSARQFPNYSSELNVNALLLGDSALYLCASSLLPNTEAFFGQGTRLTVV.